One T cell receptor beta chain is described in this entry. This entry belongs to a study of CXCR3-negative and CXCR3-positive naive CD8 T cells. The method, 5' RACE with UMI labels, was used to prepare the TRB cDNA libraries. TCRdb reprocessed the 5' RACE reads and reports one entry per CDR3 protein, with no DNA. The clone table shows 70,000 to 95,000 distinct CDR3 sequences, with the ten largest holding 1.5% to 2%. Germline CDR1 reads DFQATT; CDR2 reads SNEGSKA (reference sequence). This CDR3 has 16 residues. The chain employs TRBV20-1 and TRBJ2-1; the D gene TCRdb calls, TRBD2, cannot be checked with no DNA. The sequence derives from a human donor in good health. Some clones in this sample may be carry-over from other donors' samples. The source material was naive CXCR3- CD8+ T cells from blood. The subset is: CD45RO-CCR7+CD27+CD95- naive CD8+ T cells lacking CXCR3 (TNR3-). The CDR3: CSARILAGGAYNEQFF.